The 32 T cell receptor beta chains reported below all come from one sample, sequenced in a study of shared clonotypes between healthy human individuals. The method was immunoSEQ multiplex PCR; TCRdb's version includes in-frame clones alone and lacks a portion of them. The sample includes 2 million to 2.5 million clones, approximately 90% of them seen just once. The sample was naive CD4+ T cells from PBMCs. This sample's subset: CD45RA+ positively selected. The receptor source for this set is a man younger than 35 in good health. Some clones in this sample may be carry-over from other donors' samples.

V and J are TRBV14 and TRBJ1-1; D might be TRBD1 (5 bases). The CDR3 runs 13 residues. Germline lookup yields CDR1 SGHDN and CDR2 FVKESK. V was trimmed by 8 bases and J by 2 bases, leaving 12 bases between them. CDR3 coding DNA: TGTGCCAGCCGGGGCAGGAGTAACACTGAAGCTTTCTTT. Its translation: CASRGRSNTEAFF.

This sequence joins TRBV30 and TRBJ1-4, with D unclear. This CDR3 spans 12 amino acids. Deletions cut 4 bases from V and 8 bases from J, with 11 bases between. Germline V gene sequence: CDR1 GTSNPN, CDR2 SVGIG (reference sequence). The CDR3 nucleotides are TGTGCCTGGAACATACAAGGGGAAAAACTGTTTTTT. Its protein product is CAWNIQGEKLFF. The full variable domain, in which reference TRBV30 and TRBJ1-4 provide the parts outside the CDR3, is SQTIHQWPATLVQPVGSPLSLECTVEGTSNPNLYWYRQAAGRGLQLLFYSVGIGQISSEVPQNLSASRPQDRQFILSSKKLLLSDSGFYLCAWNIQGEKLFFGSGTQLSVL.

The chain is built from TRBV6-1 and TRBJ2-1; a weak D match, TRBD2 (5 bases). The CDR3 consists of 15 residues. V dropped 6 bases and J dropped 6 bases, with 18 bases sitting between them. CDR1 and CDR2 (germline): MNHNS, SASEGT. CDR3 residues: CASRNLGRSVNEQFF. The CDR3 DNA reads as TGTGCCAGCAGAAACTTAGGGAGATCGGTCAATGAGCAGTTCTTC.

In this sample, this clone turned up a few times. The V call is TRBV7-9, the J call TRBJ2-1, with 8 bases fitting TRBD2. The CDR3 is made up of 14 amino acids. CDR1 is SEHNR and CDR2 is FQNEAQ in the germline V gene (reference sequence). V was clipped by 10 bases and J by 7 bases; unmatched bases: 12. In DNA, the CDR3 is TGTGCCACCAGGCCCAGCGGGAGTAAAAATGAGCAGTTCTTC. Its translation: CATRPSGSKNEQFF.

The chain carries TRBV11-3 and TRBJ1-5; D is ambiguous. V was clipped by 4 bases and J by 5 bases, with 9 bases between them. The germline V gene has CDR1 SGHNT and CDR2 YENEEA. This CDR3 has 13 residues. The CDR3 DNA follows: TGTGCCAGCAGCTCCCCCAAGGATCAGCCCCAGCATTTT. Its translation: CASSSPKDQPQHF.

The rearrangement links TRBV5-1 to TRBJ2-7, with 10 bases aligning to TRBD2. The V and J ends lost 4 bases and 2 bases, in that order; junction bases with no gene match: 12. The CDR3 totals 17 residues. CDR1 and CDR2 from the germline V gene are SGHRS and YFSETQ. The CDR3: CASSRLIAGGSPYEQYF. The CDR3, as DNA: TGCGCCAGCAGCCGCCTAATAGCGGGAGGCAGCCCCTACGAGCAGTACTTC. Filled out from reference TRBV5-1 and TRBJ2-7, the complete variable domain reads KAGVTQTPRYLIKTRGQQVTLSCSPISGHRSVSWYQQTPGQGLQFLFEYFSETQRNKGNFPGRFSGRQFSNSRSEMNVSTLELGDSALYLCASSRLIAGGSPYEQYFGPGTRLTVT.

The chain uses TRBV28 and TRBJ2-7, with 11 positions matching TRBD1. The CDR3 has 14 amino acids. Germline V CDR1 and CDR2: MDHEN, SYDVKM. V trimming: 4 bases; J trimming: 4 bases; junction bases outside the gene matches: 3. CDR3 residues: CASSWDRGAYEQYF. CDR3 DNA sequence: TGTGCCAGCAGTTGGGACAGGGGGGCGTACGAGCAGTACTTC.

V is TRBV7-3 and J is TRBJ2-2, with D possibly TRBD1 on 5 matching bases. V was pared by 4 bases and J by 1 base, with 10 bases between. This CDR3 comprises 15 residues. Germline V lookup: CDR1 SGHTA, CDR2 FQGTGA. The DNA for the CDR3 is TGTGCCAGCAGCTCCAGGGTTGGGAACACCGGGGAGCTGTTTTTT. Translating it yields CASSSRVGNTGELFF.

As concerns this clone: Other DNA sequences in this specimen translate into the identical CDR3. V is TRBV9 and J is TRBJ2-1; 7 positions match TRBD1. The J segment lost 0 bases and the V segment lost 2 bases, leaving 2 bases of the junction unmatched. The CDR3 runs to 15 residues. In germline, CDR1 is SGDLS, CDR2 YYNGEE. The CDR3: CASSVRDSSYNEQFF. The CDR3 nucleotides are TGTGCCAGCAGCGTTCGGGACAGCTCCTACAATGAGCAGTTCTTC.

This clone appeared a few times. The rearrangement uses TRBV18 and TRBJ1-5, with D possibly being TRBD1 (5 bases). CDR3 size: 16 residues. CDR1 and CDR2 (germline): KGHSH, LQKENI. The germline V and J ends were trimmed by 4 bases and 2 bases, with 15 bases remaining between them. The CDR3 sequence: CASSRFDDSRNQPQHF. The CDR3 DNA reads TGTGCCAGCTCACGATTCGACGACAGTCGCAATCAGCCCCAGCATTTT.

The DNA for the CDR3 is TGTGCCAGCAGCCAACCTCGAGGAACGCTGAACACTGAAGCTTTCTTT. Residues: CASSQPRGTLNTEAFF. The V gene is TRBV7-2, the J gene TRBJ1-1; D is unclear. CDR3 length equals 16 residues. V lost 5 bases to trimming and J lost 0 bases, with 16 bases between them. Germline V gene sequence: CDR1 SGHTA, CDR2 FQGNSA.

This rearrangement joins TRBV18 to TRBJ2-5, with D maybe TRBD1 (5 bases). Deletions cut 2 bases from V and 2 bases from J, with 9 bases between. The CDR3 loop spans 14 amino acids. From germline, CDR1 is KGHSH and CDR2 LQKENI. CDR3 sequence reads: CASSPGDRQETQYF. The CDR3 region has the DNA TGTGCCAGCTCACCAGGAGACAGACAAGAGACCCAGTACTTC.

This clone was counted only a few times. The CDR3 reads CASSPREGDRNTEAFF. CDR3 coding DNA: TGTGCCAGCTCACCACGGGAGGGTGATCGGAACACTGAAGCTTTCTTT. J is TRBJ1-1 and V is TRBV18; no definite D call. The germline V gene encodes CDR1 KGHSH and CDR2 LQKENI. Trimming stripped 1 base from V and 1 base from J, with 13 bases between. The CDR3 totals 16 residues.

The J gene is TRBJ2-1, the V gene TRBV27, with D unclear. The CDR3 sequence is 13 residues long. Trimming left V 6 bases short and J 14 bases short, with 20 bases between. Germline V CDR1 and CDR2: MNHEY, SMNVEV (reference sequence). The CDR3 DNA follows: TGTGCCAGCAGCCCAACTGAACGGGTCTGGGAGTTCTTC. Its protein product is CASSPTERVWEFF.

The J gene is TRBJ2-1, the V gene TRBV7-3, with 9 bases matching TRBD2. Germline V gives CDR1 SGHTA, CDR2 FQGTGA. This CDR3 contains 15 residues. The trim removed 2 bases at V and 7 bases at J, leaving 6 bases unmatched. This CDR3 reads CASSLGVAGVNEQFF. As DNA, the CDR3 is TGTGCCAGCAGCTTAGGAGTAGCGGGAGTAAATGAGCAGTTCTTC.

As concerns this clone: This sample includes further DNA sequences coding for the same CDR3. CDR3 DNA: TGTGCCAGCAGCTTCCCGGGCGAGACCCAGTACTTC. It specifies CASSFPGETQYF. This rearrangement joins TRBV7-3 to TRBJ2-5; no definite D call. Trimming removed 3 bases from V and 5 bases from J, with 7 bases in between. This CDR3 comprises 12 residues. Germline values: CDR1 SGHTA, CDR2 FQGTGA.

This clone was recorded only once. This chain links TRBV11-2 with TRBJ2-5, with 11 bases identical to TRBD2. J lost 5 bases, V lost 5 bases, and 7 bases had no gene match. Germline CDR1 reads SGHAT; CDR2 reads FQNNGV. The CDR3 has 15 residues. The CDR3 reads CASSVLAGGVETQYF. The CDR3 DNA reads TGTGCCAGCAGCGTTCTAGCGGGAGGAGTGGAGACCCAGTACTTC.

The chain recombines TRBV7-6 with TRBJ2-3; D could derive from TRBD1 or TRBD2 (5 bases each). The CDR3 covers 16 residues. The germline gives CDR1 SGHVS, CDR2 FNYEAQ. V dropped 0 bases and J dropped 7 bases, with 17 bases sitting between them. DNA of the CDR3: TGTGCCAGCAGCTTAGCGGCAGGGAGCCGCCCCCATACGCAGTATTTT. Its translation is CASSLAAGSRPHTQYF. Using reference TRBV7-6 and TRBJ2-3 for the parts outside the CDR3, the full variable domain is GAGVSQSPRYKVTKRGQDVALRCDPISGHVSLYWYRQALGQGPEFLTYFNYEAQQDKSGLPNDRFSAERPEGSISTLTIQRTEQRDSAMYRCASSLAAGSRPHTQYFGPGTRLTVL.

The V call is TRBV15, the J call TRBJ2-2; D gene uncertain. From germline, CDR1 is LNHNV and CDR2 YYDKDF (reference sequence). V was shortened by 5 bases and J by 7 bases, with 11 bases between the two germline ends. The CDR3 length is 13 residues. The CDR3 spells CATSGSPDGELFF. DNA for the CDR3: TGTGCCACCAGCGGTTCCCCTGACGGGGAGCTGTTTTTT.

CDR3 nucleotide sequence: TGTGCCAGCAGCCCCGGACAGGGGGCTGGTGAGCAGTTCTTC. This codes for CASSPGQGAGEQFF. The chain joins TRBV7-3 to TRBJ2-1, with 11 bases aligning to TRBD1. J was trimmed by 9 bases and V by 5 bases; bases with no gene match: 6. CDR1 and CDR2 from the germline V gene are SGHTA and FQGTGA. The CDR3 length is 14 residues. The full variable domain, with the rest looked up from reference TRBV7-3 and TRBJ2-1, is GAGVSQTPSNKVTEKGKYVELRCDPISGHTALYWYRQSLGQGPEFLIYFQGTGAADDSGLPNDRFFAVRPEGSVSTLKIQRTERGDSAVYLCASSPGQGAGEQFFGPGTRLTVL.

CDR3 in DNA: TGTGCCAGCAGTCCCCCCTTTGGGTGGGGGGGACATGAGCAGTTCTTC. This translates into CASSPPFGWGGHEQFF. The rearrangement joins TRBV28 to TRBJ2-1; 7 nucleotides align to TRBD2. The junction had 15 bases not matched to a gene; V was cut back by 5 bases and J by 8 bases. CDR1 is MDHEN and CDR2 is SYDVKM in the germline V gene. CDR3 size: 16 residues.

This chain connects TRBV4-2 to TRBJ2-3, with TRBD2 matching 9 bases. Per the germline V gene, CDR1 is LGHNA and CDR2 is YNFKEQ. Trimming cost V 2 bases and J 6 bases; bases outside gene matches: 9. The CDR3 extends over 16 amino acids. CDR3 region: CASSQLGGLAGDTQYF. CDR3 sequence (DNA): TGTGCCAGCAGCCAATTGGGAGGTCTAGCGGGGGATACGCAGTATTTT.

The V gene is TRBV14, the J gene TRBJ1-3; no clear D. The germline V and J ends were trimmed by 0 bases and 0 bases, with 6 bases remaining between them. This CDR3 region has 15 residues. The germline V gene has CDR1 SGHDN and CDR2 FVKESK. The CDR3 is CASSQDANSGNTIYF. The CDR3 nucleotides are TGTGCCAGCAGCCAAGACGCGAACTCTGGAAACACCATATATTTT.

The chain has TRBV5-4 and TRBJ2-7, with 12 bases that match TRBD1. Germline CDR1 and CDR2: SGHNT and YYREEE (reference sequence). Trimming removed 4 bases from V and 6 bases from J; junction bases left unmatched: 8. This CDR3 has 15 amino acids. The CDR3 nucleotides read TGTGCCAGCAGCCCCTCCGGGACAGGGGGCGCCGAGCAGTACTTC. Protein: CASSPSGTGGAEQYF.

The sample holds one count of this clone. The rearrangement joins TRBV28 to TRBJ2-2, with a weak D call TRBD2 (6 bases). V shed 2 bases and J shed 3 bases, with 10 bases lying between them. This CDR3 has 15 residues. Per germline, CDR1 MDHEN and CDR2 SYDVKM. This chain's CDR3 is CASSLAASDTGELFF. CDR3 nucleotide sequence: TGTGCCAGCAGTTTAGCGGCTAGCGACACCGGGGAGCTGTTTTTT.

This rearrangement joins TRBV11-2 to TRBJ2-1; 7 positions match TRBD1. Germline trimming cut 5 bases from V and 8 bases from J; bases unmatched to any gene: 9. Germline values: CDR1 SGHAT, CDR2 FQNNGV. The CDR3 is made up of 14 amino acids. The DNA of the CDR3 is TGTGCCAGCAGCGGGACGACAGGGCAGGATGAGCAGTTCTTC. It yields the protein CASSGTTGQDEQFF. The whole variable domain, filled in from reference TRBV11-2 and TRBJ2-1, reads EAGVAQSPRYKIIEKRQSVAFWCNPISGHATLYWYQQILGQGPKLLIQFQNNGVVDDSQLPKDRFSAERLKGVDSTLKIQPAKLEDSAVYLCASSGTTGQDEQFFGPGTRLTVL.

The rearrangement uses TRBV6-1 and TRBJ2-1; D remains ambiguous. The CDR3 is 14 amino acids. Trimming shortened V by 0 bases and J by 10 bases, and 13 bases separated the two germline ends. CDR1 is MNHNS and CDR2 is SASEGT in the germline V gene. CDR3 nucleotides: TGTGCCAGCAGTGAAGCGTCGACCCTTGGGGAGCAGTTCTTC. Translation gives CASSEASTLGEQFF.

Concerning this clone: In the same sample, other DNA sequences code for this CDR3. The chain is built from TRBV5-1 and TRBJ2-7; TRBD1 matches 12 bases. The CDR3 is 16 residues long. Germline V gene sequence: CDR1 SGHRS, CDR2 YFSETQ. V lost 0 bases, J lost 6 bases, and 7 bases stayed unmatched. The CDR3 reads CASSLAGGTGGGEQYF. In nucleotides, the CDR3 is TGCGCCAGCAGCTTGGCCGGAGGGACAGGGGGCGGCGAGCAGTACTTC. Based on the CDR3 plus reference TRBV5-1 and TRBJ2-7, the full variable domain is KAGVTQTPRYLIKTRGQQVTLSCSPISGHRSVSWYQQTPGQGLQFLFEYFSETQRNKGNFPGRFSGRQFSNSRSEMNVSTLELGDSALYLCASSLAGGTGGGEQYFGPGTRLTVT.

DNA for the CDR3: TGTGCCAGCAGCGACGCCACCGGGGAGCTGTTTTTT. As protein: CASSDATGELFF. The chain links TRBV7-9 to TRBJ2-2; D is uncertain. Germline V gene lookup returns CDR1 SEHNR and CDR2 FQNEAQ (reference sequence). CDR3 length: 12 amino acids. V was shortened by 5 bases and J by 4 bases, with 5 bases between the two germline ends.

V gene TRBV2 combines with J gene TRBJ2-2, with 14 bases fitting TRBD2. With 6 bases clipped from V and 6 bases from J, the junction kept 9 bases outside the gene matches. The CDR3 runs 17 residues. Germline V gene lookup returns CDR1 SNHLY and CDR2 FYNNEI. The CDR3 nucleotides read TGTGCCAGCAGGACTAGCGGGAGGGGACTTGTGGCCGGGGAGCTGTTTTTT. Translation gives CASRTSGRGLVAGELFF.

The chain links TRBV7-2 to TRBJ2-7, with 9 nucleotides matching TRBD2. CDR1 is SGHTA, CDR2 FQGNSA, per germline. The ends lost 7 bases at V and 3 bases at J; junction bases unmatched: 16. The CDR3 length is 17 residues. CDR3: CASTTPRRTSAGYEQYF. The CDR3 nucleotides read TGTGCCAGCACAACACCCCGTCGGACTAGCGCGGGCTACGAGCAGTACTTC.

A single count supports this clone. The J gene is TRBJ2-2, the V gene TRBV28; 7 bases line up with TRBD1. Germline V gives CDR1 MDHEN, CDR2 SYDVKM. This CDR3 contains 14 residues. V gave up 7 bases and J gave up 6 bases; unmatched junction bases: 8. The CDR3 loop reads CASIPLGTAGELFF. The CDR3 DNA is TGTGCCAGCATCCCGCTCGGGACAGCCGGGGAGCTGTTTTTT.